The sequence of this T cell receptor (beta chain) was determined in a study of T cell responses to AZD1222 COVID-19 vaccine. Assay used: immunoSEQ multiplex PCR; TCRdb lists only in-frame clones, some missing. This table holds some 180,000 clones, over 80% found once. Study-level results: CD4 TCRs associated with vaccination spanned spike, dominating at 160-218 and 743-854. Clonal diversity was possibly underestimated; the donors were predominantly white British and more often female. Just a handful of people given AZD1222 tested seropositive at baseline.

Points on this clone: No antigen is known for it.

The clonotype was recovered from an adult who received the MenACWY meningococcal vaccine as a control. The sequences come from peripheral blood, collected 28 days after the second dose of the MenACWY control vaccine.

The CDR3 protein is CASSLGGTGAGYTF. CDR3 nucleotide sequence: TGCGCCAGCAGCTTGGGAGGTACAGGGGCTGGCTACACCTTC. The V gene is TRBV5-1, the J gene TRBJ1-2, with 7 bases aligning to TRBD1. Germline-derived CDR1 and CDR2 are SGHRS and YFSETQ. The V segment lost 0 bases and the J segment 7 bases; nucleotides outside the gene matches: 6. CDR3 length: 14 amino acids.